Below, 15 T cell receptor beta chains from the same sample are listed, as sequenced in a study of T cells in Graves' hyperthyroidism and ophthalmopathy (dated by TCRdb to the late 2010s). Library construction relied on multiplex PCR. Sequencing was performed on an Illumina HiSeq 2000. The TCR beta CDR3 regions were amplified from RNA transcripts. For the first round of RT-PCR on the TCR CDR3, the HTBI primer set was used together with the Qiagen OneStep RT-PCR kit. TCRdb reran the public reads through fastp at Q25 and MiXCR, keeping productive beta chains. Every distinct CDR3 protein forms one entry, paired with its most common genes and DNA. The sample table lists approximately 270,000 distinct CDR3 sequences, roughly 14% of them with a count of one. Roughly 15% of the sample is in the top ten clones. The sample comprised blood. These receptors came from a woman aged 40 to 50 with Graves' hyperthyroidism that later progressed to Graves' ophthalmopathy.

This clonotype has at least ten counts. The CDR3, as DNA: TGCGCCAGCAGCTTGGGGGGTGGACAAGAGACCCAGTACTTC. It is translated as CASSLGGGQETQYF. The chain recombines TRBV5-1 with TRBJ2-5; D ambiguous. This CDR3 is 14 amino acids long. The V gene lost 0 bases and the J gene lost 2 bases, with 8 bases spanning the gap. The V gene's germline CDR1 is SGHRS and CDR2 YFSETQ.

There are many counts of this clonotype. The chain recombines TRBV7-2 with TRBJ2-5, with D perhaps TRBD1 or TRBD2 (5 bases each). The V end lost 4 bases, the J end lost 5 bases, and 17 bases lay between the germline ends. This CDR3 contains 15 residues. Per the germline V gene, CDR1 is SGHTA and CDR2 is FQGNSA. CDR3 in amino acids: CASSSNGALVETQYF. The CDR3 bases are TGTGCCAGCAGCTCGAACGGGGCCCTTGTCGAGACCCAGTACTTC.

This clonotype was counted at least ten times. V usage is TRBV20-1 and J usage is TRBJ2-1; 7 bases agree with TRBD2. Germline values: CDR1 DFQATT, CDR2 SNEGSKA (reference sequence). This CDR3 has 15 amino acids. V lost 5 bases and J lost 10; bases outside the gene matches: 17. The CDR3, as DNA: TGCAGTGCTCAACATCCGGCGGGACTAAGTTGGGAGCAGTTCTTC. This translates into CSAQHPAGLSWEQFF.

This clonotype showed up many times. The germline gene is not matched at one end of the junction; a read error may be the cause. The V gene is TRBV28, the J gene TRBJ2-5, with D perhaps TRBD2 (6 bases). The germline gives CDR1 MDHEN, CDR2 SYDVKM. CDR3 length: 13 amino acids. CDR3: CASSLGLSEIQYF. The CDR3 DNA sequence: TGTGCCAGCAGTTTGGGACTCTCGGAGATCCAGTACTTC.

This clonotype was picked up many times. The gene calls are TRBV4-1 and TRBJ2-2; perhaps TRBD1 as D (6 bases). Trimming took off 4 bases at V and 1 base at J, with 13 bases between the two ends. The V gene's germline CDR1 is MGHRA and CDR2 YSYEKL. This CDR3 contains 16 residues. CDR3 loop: CASSLPIGGNTGELFF. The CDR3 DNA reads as TGCGCCAGCAGCCTACCCATAGGGGGGAACACCGGGGAGCTGTTTTTT.

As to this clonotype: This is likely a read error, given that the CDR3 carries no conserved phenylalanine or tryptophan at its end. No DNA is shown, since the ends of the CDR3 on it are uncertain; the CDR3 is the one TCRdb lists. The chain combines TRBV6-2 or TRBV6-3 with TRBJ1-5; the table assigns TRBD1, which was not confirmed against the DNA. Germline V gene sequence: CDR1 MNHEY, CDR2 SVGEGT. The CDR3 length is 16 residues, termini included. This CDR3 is CASSYSRSRGVQPRHV.

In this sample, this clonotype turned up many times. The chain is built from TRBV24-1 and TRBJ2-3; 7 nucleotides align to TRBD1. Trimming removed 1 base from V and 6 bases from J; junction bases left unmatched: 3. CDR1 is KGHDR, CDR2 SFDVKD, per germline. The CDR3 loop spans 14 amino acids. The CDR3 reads CATSDFGTADTQYF. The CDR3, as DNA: TGTGCCACCAGTGATTTCGGGACAGCTGATACGCAGTATTTT.

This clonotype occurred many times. The CDR3 protein is CASSSPRGTYSTYEQYF. The CDR3, as DNA: TGTGCCAGCAGTTCCCCCCGAGGGACATACTCAACCTACGAGCAGTACTTC. This rearrangement joins TRBV6-1 to TRBJ2-7, with D maybe TRBD1 (6 bases). Trimming stripped 5 bases from V and 2 bases from J, with 22 bases between. CDR3 size: 17 residues. The germline V gene has CDR1 MNHNS and CDR2 SASEGT.

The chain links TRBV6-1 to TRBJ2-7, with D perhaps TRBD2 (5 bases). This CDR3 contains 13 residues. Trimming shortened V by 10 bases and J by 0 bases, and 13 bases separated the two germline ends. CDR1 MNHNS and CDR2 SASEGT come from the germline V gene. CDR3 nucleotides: TGTGCCACCCTAGCCGAAAGCTCCTACGAGCAGTACTTC. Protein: CATLAESSYEQYF.

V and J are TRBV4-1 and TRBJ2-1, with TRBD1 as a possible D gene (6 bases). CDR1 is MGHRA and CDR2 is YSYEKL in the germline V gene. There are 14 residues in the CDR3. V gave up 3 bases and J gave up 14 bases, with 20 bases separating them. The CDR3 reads CASSQRQAAGLKFF. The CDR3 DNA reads TGCGCCAGCAGCCAGAGACAGGCCGCCGGCCTCAAGTTCTTC.

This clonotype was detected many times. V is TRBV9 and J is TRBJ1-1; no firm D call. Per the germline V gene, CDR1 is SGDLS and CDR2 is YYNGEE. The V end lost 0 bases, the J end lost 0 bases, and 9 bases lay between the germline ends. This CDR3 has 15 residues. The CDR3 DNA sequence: TGTGCCAGCAGCGTAGTTCCAGAATTGAACACTGAAGCTTTCTTT. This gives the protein CASSVVPELNTEAFF. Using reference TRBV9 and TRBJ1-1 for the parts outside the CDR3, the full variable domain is DSGVTQTPKHLITATGQRVTLRCSPRSGDLSVYWYQQSLDQGLQFLIQYYNGEERAKGNILERFSAQQFPDLHSELNLSSLELGDSALYFCASSVVPELNTEAFFGQGTRLTVV.

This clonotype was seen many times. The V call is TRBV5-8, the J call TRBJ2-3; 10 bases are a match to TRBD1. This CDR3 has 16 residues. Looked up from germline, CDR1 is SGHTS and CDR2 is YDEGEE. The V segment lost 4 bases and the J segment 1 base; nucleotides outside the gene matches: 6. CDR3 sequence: CASSGTGTGGTDTQYF. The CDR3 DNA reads TGTGCCAGCAGCGGAACCGGGACAGGGGGCACAGATACGCAGTATTTT.

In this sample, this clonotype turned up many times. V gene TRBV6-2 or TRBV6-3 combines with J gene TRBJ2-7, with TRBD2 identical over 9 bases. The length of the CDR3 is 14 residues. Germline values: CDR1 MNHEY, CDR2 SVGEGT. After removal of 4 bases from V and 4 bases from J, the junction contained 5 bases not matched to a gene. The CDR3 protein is CASSSGLAEYEQYF. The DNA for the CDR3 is TGTGCCAGCAGTTCGGGACTAGCAGAGTACGAGCAGTACTTC.

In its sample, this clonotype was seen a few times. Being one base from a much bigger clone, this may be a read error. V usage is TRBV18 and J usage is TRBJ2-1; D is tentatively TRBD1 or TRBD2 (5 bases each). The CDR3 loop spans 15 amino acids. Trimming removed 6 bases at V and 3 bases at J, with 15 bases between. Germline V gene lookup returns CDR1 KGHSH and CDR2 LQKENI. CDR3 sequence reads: CASSRRGGLYNEQFF. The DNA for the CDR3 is TGTGCCAGCTCCCGCCGGGGCGGACTCTACAATGAGCAGTTCTTC.

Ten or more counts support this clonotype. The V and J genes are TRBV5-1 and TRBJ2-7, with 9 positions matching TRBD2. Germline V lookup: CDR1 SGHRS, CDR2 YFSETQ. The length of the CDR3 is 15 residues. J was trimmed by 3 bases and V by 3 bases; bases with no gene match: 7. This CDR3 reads CASSYTGTSFYEQYF. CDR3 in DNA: TGCGCCAGCAGCTATACCGGGACTAGCTTCTACGAGCAGTACTTC.